The clone carrying this T cell receptor beta chain occurred once. Its antigen is still unknown. These data are taken from a study of T cell responses to AZD1222 COVID-19 vaccine. This CDR3 contains 18 residues. CDR1 is SGHKS, CDR2 YYEKEE, per germline (reference sequence). Trimming cost V 7 bases and J 1 base; bases outside gene matches: 14. Libraries were prepared by immunoSEQ multiplex PCR; TCRdb keeps only in-frame clonotypes and omits some of them. The sample records about 200,000 clones, 93% being singletons. Study-level points and caveats: None of the repertoires were sampled until the peak T cell response had passed.

V and J are TRBV5-5 and TRBJ1-5, with 10 nucleotides matching TRBD1. This specimen was peripheral blood, taken 28 days after the second AZD1222 dose. The source is an adult who received the AZD1222 COVID-19 vaccine. The CDR3 DNA reads as TGTGCCAGCCAAGGGGGACAGGGGAAAGAAGTGAGCAATCAGCCCCAGCATTTT. As protein: CASQGGQGKEVSNQPQHF.